These T cell receptor beta chains were read from a single sample in a study of CD8 T cells in ankylosing spondylitis. TCRdb re-derived calls from the 5' RACE reads in MiXCR, one entry per CDR3 protein. The data show fewer than 550,000 distinct CDR3 sequences, about 5.4% seen once. Sequencing input: blood, either unsorted or a sorted T cell fraction (not recorded which). Every receptor here comes from a male donor with ankylosing spondylitis. Each CDR3 is given with its conserved first and last residue. A D gene is named only where the DNA matches it firmly. Size values are once, few and many counts, or a class for expanded clones, and some rows have none.

V gene	CDR3 length	J gene	clone size	D gene	CDR3 DNA	CDR3 protein
TRBV4-2	12	TRBJ2-7	many	.	TGTGCCAGCAGCCCCGGGGCTCGCGAGCAGTACTTC	CASSPGAREQYF
TRBV4-2	15	TRBJ2-4	many	.	TGTGCCAGCAGCCAATGGATCGAAGCAGGGAACATTCAGTACTTC	CASSQWIEAGNIQYF
TRBV20-1	13	TRBJ2-1	many	TRBD1	TGCAGTGCTAGAGATAGGGGACAGAATGAGCAGTTCTTC	CSARDRGQNEQFF
TRBV19	14	TRBJ2-7	many	.	TGTGCCAGTAGTATAAGAACGGTATCCTACGAGCAGTACTTC	CASSIRTVSYEQYF
TRBV7-2	13	TRBJ1-1	many	.	TGTGCCAGCAGCTCATCGGAGAACACTGAAGCTTTCTTT	CASSSSENTEAFF
TRBV7-2	17	TRBJ2-3	many	.	TGTGCCAGCAGCTTACGAGACGGGCGAGATCGCACAGATACGCAGTATTTT	CASSLRDGRDRTDTQYF
TRBV4-2	18	TRBJ2-3	many	.	TGTGCCAGCAGCCAAGCTCTTCAGTCGACAGTCAGCACAGATACGCAGTATTTT	CASSQALQSTVSTDTQYF
TRBV4-2	15	TRBJ1-4	many	TRBD1	TGTGCCAGCAGCCAAGGGGACAGGGGAAGGGGAAAACTGTTTTTT	CASSQGDRGRGKLFF
TRBV10-2	15	TRBJ2-5	many	TRBD1	TGCGCCAGCAGTGAGCCGGGACAGCTAGACGAGACCCAGTACTTC	CASSEPGQLDETQYF
TRBV9	14	TRBJ2-2	many	.	TGTGCCAGCAGCGTAGGTGGGCTCACCGGGGAGCTGTTTTTT	CASSVGGLTGELFF
TRBV20-1	14	TRBJ1-6	many	.	TGCAGTGGGGGGTGGAGCTCCTATAATTCACCCCTCCACTTT	CSGGWSSYNSPLHF
TRBV20-1	14	TRBJ2-7	many	TRBD2	TGCAGTGCTACCCAGCGGGGGGCCCTTTACGAGCAGTACTTC	CSATQRGALYEQYF
TRBV20-1	13	TRBJ2-5	many	.	TGCAGTGCCCAGGGGCTGCCGCAAGAGACCCAGTACTTC	CSAQGLPQETQYF
TRBV3-1	16	TRBJ2-1	.	.	TGTGCCAGCTCCAAACGGGTCACTTGGTCCTACAATGAGCAGTTCTTC	CASSKRVTWSYNEQFF
TRBV29-1	13	TRBJ2-1	many	TRBD2	TGCAGCGCACTAGCGGGCCGCTACAATGAGCAGTTCTTC	CSALAGRYNEQFF
TRBV20-1	13	TRBJ2-3	many	.	TGCAGTGCTAGCGGGGATAGCACAGATACGCAGTATTTT	CSASGDSTDTQYF